The 25 T cell receptor beta chains below were found in one sample sequenced in a study of cytomegalovirus exposure and HLA in healthy donors (dated by TCRdb to the late 2010s). The library was produced with the immunoSEQ multiplex PCR assay. The multiplex PCR relied on a mix of 60 forward primers for TCR Vbeta segments and 13 reverse primers for TCR Jbeta segments. TCRdb mirrors the immuneACCESS table, restricted to in-frame sequences. Some clones are absent from its copies; in checked studies, under half trace to an unresolved V gene, and the reason for the others is unknown. The sample contains about 170,000 clones, approximately 82% of them found a single time. Roughly 1.5% of the sample comes from the top ten. The sequencing sample was made of PBMCs. These receptors were collected from a male donor in good health and CMV-seronegative.

This clone was seen more than once but under ten times. The chain couples TRBV29-1 to TRBJ1-2, with 11 bases lining up with TRBD1. Germline CDR1 SQVTM, CDR2 ANQGSEA. The CDR3 has 13 residues. V shed 7 bases and J 5 bases; nucleotides not matched to a gene: 6. CDR3 sequence (DNA): TGCAGCGCCCGGGACAGGGGGGCGTATGGCTACACCTTC. Encoded protein: CSARDRGAYGYTF.

The chain carries TRBV6-6 and TRBJ2-7; unclear D gene. The germline V and J ends were trimmed by 5 bases and 3 bases, with 14 bases remaining between them. Germline V CDR1 and CDR2: MNHNY, SVGAGI (reference sequence). This CDR3 region has 14 residues. The CDR3 protein is CASSNSLGFYEQYF. CDR3 sequence (DNA): TGTGCCAGCAGTAATTCGCTAGGCTTCTACGAGCAGTACTTC.

This CDR3 is CASSLGGSGTGELFF. In DNA, the CDR3 is TGCGCCAGCAGCTTAGGCGGGAGTGGTACCGGGGAGCTGTTTTTT. This sequence joins TRBV5-1 and TRBJ2-2; TRBD2 aligns across 7 bases. This CDR3 is 15 amino acids long. Germline CDR1 and CDR2: SGHRS and YFSETQ. Trimming removed 2 bases from V and 5 bases from J; junction bases left unmatched: 6.

The chain has TRBV29-1 and TRBJ2-1; D unresolved. The CDR3 is 13 residues long. V lost 1 base, J lost 2 bases, and 6 bases lay in between. The germline gives CDR1 SQVTM, CDR2 ANQGSEA. The CDR3 sequence is CSVEAQTYNEQFF. The CDR3 DNA is TGCAGCGTTGAAGCACAGACCTACAATGAGCAGTTCTTC.

The chain is built from TRBV6-4 and TRBJ2-1, with TRBD2 matching 7 bases. The CDR3 runs to 14 residues. Germline loops: CDR1 MRHNA, CDR2 SNTAGT. Losses at the gene ends were 6 bases for V and 9 bases for J; bases not matched to a gene: 11. This CDR3 is CASRTESGAPEQFF. DNA of the CDR3: TGTGCCAGCAGGACAGAGAGCGGGGCACCTGAGCAGTTCTTC.

As regards this clone: Its ends do not fully match the called genes, so a read error is possible. Other DNA sequences within the sample encode an identical CDR3. This chain links TRBV7-9 with TRBJ2-7, with D perhaps matching TRBD2 (5 bases). This CDR3 comprises 12 residues. The V gene's germline CDR1 is SEHNR and CDR2 FQNEAQ (reference sequence). For the CDR3, the DNA is TGTTCCAGCAGCCCTAGCAGTTACGAGCAGTACTTC. Protein: CSSSPSSYEQYF.

This chain links TRBV7-9 with TRBJ2-3; the D gene is possibly TRBD2 (5 bases). Germline CDR1 and CDR2: SEHNR and FQNEAQ (reference sequence). This CDR3 has 14 amino acids. Trimming pared 8 bases from V and 0 bases from J, leaving 12 bases between. The CDR3 spells CASRRAPSTDTQYF. The CDR3 DNA sequence: TGTGCCAGCCGGCGGGCACCTAGCACAGATACGCAGTATTTT. Looking up the rest from reference TRBV7-9 and TRBJ2-3 gives the full variable domain: DTGVSQNPRHKITKRGQNVTFRCDPISEHNRLYWYRQTLGQGPEFLTYFQNEAQLEKSRLLSDRFSAERPKGSFSTLEIQRTEQGDSAMYLCASRRAPSTDTQYFGPGTRLTVL.

The chain recombines TRBV6-5 with TRBJ1-2, with 7 bases fitting TRBD1. This CDR3 spans 15 amino acids. J gave up 0 bases and V 2 bases, and 3 bases lay outside the gene matches. Germline V gene sequence: CDR1 MNHEY, CDR2 SVGAGI. The CDR3 DNA follows: TGTGCCAGCAGTTACATAGGGACAGCTAACTATGGCTACACCTTC. Translated, it gives CASSYIGTANYGYTF.

V gene TRBV6-6 combines with J gene TRBJ1-1; possibly TRBD1 for D (6 bases). The V end lost 5 bases, the J end lost 1 base, and 14 bases lay between the germline ends. This CDR3 contains 15 residues. From germline, CDR1 is MNHNY and CDR2 SVGAGI (reference sequence). CDR3 loop: CASSTITGRNTEAFF. DNA of the CDR3: TGTGCCAGCAGTACGATCACAGGGAGGAACACTGAAGCTTTCTTT.

In DNA form, the CDR3 reads TGTGCCAGCAGCTTACTCACCGGGACTAGCAGTTACAATGAGCAGTTCTTC. Encoded protein: CASSLLTGTSSYNEQFF. The chain combines TRBV5-4 with TRBJ2-1, with 9 bases that match TRBD2. CDR3 length: 17 residues. CDR1 and CDR2 (germline): SGHNT, YYREEE (reference sequence). With V trimmed by 2 bases and J by 4 bases, 10 bases remained unmatched.

With respect to this clone: One end of the junction does not line up with germline, which may come from a read error. The chain has TRBV6-1 and TRBJ2-3; 7 positions match TRBD1. CDR3 length equals 13 residues. Germline V CDR1 and CDR2: MNHNS, SASEGT. The CDR3 region has the DNA TGTGCCGGCAGTCGGGGACAGACAGATACGCAGTATTTT. Residues: CAGSRGQTDTQYF.

The J gene is TRBJ1-1, the V gene TRBV6-5; D not certain. V was shortened by 0 bases and J by 1 base, with 6 bases between the two germline ends. This CDR3 has 14 amino acids. Germline values: CDR1 MNHEY, CDR2 SVGAGI. This CDR3 is CASSYSEPNTEAFF. For the CDR3, the DNA is TGTGCCAGCAGTTACTCGGAGCCGAACACTGAAGCTTTCTTT.

This sequence joins TRBV19 and TRBJ2-1, with 7 bases matching TRBD2. V trimming: 3 bases; J trimming: 2 bases; junction bases outside the gene matches: 7. Germline values: CDR1 LNHDA, CDR2 SQIVND (reference sequence). The CDR3 contains 16 residues. This CDR3 is CASSIHAGVAYNEQFF. For the CDR3, the DNA is TGTGCCAGTAGTATTCATGCGGGAGTCGCCTACAATGAGCAGTTCTTC.

The V gene is TRBV27, the J gene TRBJ1-1; the D is unclear. V was shortened by 2 bases and J by 5 bases, with 9 bases between the two germline ends. The CDR3 spans 13 residues. The germline gives CDR1 MNHEY, CDR2 SMNVEV (reference sequence). The DNA for the CDR3 is TGTGCCAGCAGTTTAGGGAGGGCTACTGAAGCTTTCTTT. Its translation: CASSLGRATEAFF.

This clone was seen only a few times. The genes are TRBV7-9 and TRBJ1-6; D call uncertain. V lost 5 bases and J lost 15, with 8 bases in between. The CDR3 extends over 10 amino acids. The germline CDR1 and CDR2 sequences are SEHNR and FQNEAQ (reference sequence). CDR3 coding DNA: TGTGCCAGCAGCCTCATAGACCTCCACTTT. Amino acid sequence: CASSLIDLHF.

V usage is TRBV6-1 and J usage is TRBJ1-2; 8 nucleotides match TRBD1. The CDR3 consists of 12 residues. Germline CDR1 is MNHNS and CDR2 is SASEGT. Trimming took 11 bases from V and 8 from J; bases not matched to a gene: 10. CDR3: CAYLQGAGGYTF. The CDR3 DNA reads as TGTGCCTACCTTCAGGGGGCGGGCGGCTACACCTTC.

The chain is built from TRBV6-5 and TRBJ2-7; maybe TRBD1 (6 bases). The V and J ends lost 7 bases and 2 bases respectively, with 15 bases between them. The CDR3 consists of 14 residues. Germline-derived CDR1 and CDR2 are MNHEY and SVGAGI. This CDR3 is CASNRQVPPYEQYF. CDR3 DNA: TGTGCCAGCAACCGACAGGTTCCCCCCTACGAGCAGTACTTC.

The chain links TRBV6-5 to TRBJ2-5, with TRBD2 as a possible D gene (6 bases). Per the germline V gene, CDR1 is MNHEY and CDR2 is SVGAGI. The CDR3 length is 14 residues. V lost 8 bases and J 4 bases, leaving 17 bases between the germline ends. CDR3 in amino acids: CASRYGGGGETQYF. CDR3 in DNA: TGTGCCAGCCGCTATGGGGGAGGCGGAGAGACCCAGTACTTC.

The V gene is TRBV6-5, the J gene TRBJ2-7, with 7 positions matching TRBD1. V lost 6 bases and J lost 1; bases outside the gene matches: 9. The CDR3 covers 15 residues. CDR1 is MNHEY, CDR2 SVGAGI, per germline. CDR3 DNA sequence: TGTGCCAGCAGACCCACAGGGGTGGGATCCTACGAGCAGTACTTC. Its translation is CASRPTGVGSYEQYF.

This rearrangement joins TRBV7-2 to TRBJ2-7; D unresolved. CDR3 length: 12 residues. Per germline, CDR1 SGHTA and CDR2 FQGNSA. Trimming removed 3 bases at V and 3 bases at J, with 6 bases between. In nucleotides, the CDR3 is TGTGCCAGCAGCTTCCCCAACTACGAGCAGTACTTC. Translated, it gives CASSFPNYEQYF.

V gene TRBV7-3 combines with J gene TRBJ2-2; TRBD2 might be the D (6 bases). The CDR3 runs 17 residues. Germline CDR1 and CDR2: SGHTA and FQGTGA. Trimming left V 4 bases short and J 1 base short, with 16 bases between. The CDR3 nucleotides are TGTGCCAGCAGCTGGACCCCTCGCGGGGAGAACACCGGGGAGCTGTTTTTT. Amino acid sequence: CASSWTPRGENTGELFF.

This rearrangement joins TRBV27 to TRBJ1-5; weak D call: TRBD1 (6 bases). Germline V gene data show CDR1 as MNHEY and CDR2 as SMNVEV (reference sequence). CDR3 length: 16 amino acids. Trimming pared 5 bases from V and 0 bases from J, leaving 14 bases between. The CDR3 loop reads CASSPRQAYSNQPQHF. The CDR3 nucleotides are TGTGCCAGCAGTCCCCGACAGGCATATAGCAATCAGCCCCAGCATTTT.

The chain recombines TRBV11-2 with TRBJ1-5; a possible D gene is TRBD1 (5 bases). Germline assignment: CDR1 SGHAT and CDR2 FQNNGV. Trimming took 1 base from V and 3 from J, leaving 10 bases between them. CDR3 length: 15 amino acids. The CDR3 bases are TGTGCCAGCAGCTTAGCAGGGTTTGACAATCAGCCCCAGCATTTT. Translating gives CASSLAGFDNQPQHF.

The chain has TRBV5-4 and TRBJ2-7, with 8 nucleotides matching TRBD2. This CDR3 contains 14 residues. Looked up from germline, CDR1 is SGHNT and CDR2 is YYREEE (reference sequence). The V and J ends lost 2 bases and 2 bases, in that order; junction bases with no gene match: 3. The CDR3 here is CASSFSGATYEQYF. The CDR3 DNA reads as TGTGCCAGCAGCTTTAGCGGGGCTACCTACGAGCAGTACTTC.

The rearrangement uses TRBV19 and TRBJ2-1, with a tentative D call TRBD2 (5 bases). V gave up 6 bases and J gave up 8 bases, with 20 bases separating them. The CDR3 is 15 residues long. The V gene's germline CDR1 is LNHDA and CDR2 SQIVND (reference sequence). The CDR3 here is CASSSRDGVGYEQFF. In DNA, the CDR3 is TGTGCCAGTAGCAGCCGCGACGGGGTCGGTTATGAGCAGTTCTTC.